This T cell receptor beta chain appears in the sequencing data of a study of blood T cells in healthy people across ages. Primers used in a second PCR of roughly 7 to 12 cycles were a sample-barcoded 5' primer and a J-beta primer mix. TCRdb recomputed calls from the 5' RACE reads with MiXCR, one row per CDR3 protein. This table has over 950,000 distinct CDR3 sequences, roughly two fifths appearing once. A note on this clonotype: The antigen remains unidentified.

Trimming stripped 9 bases from V and 4 bases from J, with 12 bases between. This CDR3 has 12 residues. General study findings and limits: Both higher diversity and more naive CD4+ cells marked long-lived donors when set against aged donors.

The sequenced sample was blood. The chain carries TRBV12-3 or TRBV12-4 and TRBJ1-1; D remains ambiguous. This sequence was found in a man in his late teens or twenties in good health. CDR3 in DNA: TGTGCCAGTCTTGAACGGGGCACTGAAGCTTTCTTT. It codes for CASLERGTEAFF.